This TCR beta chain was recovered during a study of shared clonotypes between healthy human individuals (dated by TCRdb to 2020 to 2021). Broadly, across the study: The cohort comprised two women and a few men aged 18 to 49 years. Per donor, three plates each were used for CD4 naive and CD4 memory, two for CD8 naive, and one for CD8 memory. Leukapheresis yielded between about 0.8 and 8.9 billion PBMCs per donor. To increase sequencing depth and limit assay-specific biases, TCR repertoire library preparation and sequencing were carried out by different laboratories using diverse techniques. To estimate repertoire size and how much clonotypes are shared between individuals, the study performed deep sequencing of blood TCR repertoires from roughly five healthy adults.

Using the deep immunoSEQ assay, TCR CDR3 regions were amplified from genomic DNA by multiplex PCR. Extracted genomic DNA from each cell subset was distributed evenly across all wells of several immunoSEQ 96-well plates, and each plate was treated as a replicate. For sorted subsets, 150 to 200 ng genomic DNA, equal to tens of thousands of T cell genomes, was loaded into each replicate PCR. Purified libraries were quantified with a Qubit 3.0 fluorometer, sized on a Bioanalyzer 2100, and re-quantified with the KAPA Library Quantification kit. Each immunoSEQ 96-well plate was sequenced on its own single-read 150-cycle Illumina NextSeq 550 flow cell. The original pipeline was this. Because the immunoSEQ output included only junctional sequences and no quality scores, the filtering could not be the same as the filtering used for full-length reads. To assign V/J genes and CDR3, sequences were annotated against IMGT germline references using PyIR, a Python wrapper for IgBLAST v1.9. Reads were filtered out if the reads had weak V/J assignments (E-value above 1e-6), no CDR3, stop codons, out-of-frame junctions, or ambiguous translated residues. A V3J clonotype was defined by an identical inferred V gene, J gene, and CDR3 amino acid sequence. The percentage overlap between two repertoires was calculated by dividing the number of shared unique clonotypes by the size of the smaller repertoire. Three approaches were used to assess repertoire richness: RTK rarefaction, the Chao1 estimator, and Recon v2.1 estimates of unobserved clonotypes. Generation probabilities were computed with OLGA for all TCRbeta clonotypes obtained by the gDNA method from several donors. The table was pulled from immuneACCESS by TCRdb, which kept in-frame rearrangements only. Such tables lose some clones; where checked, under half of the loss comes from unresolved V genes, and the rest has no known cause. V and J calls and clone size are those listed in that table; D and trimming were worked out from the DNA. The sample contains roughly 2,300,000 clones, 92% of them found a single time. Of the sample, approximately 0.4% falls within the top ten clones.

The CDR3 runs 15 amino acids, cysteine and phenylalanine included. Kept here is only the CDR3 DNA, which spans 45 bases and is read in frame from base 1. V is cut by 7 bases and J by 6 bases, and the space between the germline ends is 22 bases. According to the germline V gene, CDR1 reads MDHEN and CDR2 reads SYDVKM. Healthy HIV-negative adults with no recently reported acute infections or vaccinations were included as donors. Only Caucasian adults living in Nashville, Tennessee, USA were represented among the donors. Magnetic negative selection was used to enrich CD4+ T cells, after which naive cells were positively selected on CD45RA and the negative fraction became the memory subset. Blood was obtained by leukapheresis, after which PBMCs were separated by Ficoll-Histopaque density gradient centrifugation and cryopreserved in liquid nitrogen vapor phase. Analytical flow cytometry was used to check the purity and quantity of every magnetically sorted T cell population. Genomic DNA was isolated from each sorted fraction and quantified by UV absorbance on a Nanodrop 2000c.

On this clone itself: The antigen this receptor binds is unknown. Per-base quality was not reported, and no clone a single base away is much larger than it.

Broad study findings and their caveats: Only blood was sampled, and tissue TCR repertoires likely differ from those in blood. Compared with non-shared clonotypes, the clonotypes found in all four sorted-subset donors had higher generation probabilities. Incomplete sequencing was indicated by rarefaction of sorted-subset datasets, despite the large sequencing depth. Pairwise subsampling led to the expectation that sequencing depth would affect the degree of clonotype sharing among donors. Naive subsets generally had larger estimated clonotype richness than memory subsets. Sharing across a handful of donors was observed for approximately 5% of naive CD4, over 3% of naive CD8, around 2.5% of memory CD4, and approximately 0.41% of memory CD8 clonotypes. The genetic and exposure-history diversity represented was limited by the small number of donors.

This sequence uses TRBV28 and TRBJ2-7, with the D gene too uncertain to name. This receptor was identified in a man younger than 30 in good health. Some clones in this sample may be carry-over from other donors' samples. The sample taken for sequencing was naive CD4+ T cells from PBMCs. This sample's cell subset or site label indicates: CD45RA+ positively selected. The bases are TGTGCCAGCAATCAGGCACTCCGGCTCAAGGGCGAGCAGTACTTC. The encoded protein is CASNQALRLKGEQYF.